The TCR beta chain under discussion was sequenced for a study of blood T cell repertoires in COVID-19. As for the study in general: Collection of acute and convalescent COVID-19 samples took place in the United States, Italy and Spain. T cells, B-cell-depleted T cells, or PBMCs provided the cDNA or gDNA that served as material.

This clone was detected ten times or more. Original methodology: Amplification from reference gene primers served as the basis for estimated nucleated cell counts. The table came from immunoSEQ multiplex PCR; TCRdb's copy has only in-frame clones and leaves some out. V, J and clone size are taken as reported in that table, and D and trimming were inferred from the DNA itself. The sample holds roughly 200,000 clones; around 90% are singletons and the top ten take less than 0.7%. The receptor was isolated from a man aged 50 to 60 with acute or convalescent COVID-19. The sequencing sample was made of peripheral blood.

CDR3 residues: CASSRGPVGGYTF. CDR3 sequence (DNA): TGTGCCAGCAGCCGGGGCCCCGTTGGAGGCTACACCTTC. V usage is TRBV3-1 (or the pseudogene TRBV3-2) and J usage is TRBJ1-2, with D perhaps TRBD1 (5 bases). V was pared by 4 bases and J by 8 bases, with 14 bases between. This CDR3 region has 13 residues. The V gene's germline CDR1 is LGHDT and CDR2 YNNKEL (reference sequence).